This T cell receptor (beta chain) was recovered during a study of shared clonotypes between healthy human individuals. Background on the study: Donor ages ranged 18 to 49 years: a couple of women, three men.

This clone was recorded at least ten times. The repertoire was sequenced with immunoSEQ multiplex PCR; TCRdb's copy has only in-frame clones and lacks some. Of about 490,000 clones listed, 76% are singletons. The unsorted samples took 90 million to 95 million PBMCs to get genomic DNA. The CDR3 spans 10 residues. V was shortened by 6 bases and J by 4 bases, with 3 bases between the two germline ends. Germline V CDR1 and CDR2: MNHNS, SASEGT. The sample was PBMCs. The sequence was obtained from a woman in her 40s in good health. Some clones in this sample may be carry-over from other donors' samples. The rearrangement uses TRBV6-1 and TRBJ1-1; D is unresolved. This CDR3 reads CASRATEAFF. In nucleotides, the CDR3 is TGTGCCAGCAGGGCCACTGAAGCTTTCTTT.